The entry below describes one T cell receptor beta chain. The data were obtained in a study of T cell changes during pregnancy in multiple sclerosis. Method: immunoSEQ multiplex PCR; TCRdb's copy keeps in-frame clones and lacks some. The table has over 60,000 clones, 91% seen once. Sequencing was performed on peripheral blood, taken in the third trimester of pregnancy. The TCR sequence derives from a female donor in good health, enrolled as a control in a pregnancy study.

The CDR3 is CASSPLSGRANTEAFF. The CDR3 nucleotides are TGTGCCAGCTCACCACTGTCCGGGAGGGCGAACACTGAAGCTTTCTTT. The chain carries TRBV18 and TRBJ1-1, with D uncertain. The CDR3 has 16 amino acids. The ends were cut back, 1 base at V and 1 base at J, with 13 bases in the middle. Germline V CDR1 and CDR2: KGHSH, LQKENI.